This T cell receptor (beta chain) was sequenced for a study of T cell repertoires in cytomegalovirus infection. With respect to this clonotype: As yet, its antigen is unknown.

TCRdb reprocessed the reads via MiXCR and lists one record per CDR3 protein. The data hold about 570,000 distinct CDR3 sequences, with almost 40% observed a single time. V trimming: 3 bases; J trimming: 1 base; junction bases outside the gene matches: 16. Germline CDR1 DFQATT, CDR2 SNEGSKA (reference sequence). This CDR3 region has 18 residues. This TCR was recovered from a human donor in good health (CMV status not recorded). Some clones in this sample may be carry-over from other donors' samples. Sequencing used cultured PBMCs, obtained from culture after CMV antigen stimulation. The chain has TRBV20-1 and TRBJ2-5; 8 nucleotides match TRBD2. The CDR3 region is CSARGGRQRGISQETQYF. The CDR3 nucleotides read TGCAGTGCTAGGGGGGGCCGGCAGCGGGGGATCTCCCAAGAGACCCAGTACTTC.